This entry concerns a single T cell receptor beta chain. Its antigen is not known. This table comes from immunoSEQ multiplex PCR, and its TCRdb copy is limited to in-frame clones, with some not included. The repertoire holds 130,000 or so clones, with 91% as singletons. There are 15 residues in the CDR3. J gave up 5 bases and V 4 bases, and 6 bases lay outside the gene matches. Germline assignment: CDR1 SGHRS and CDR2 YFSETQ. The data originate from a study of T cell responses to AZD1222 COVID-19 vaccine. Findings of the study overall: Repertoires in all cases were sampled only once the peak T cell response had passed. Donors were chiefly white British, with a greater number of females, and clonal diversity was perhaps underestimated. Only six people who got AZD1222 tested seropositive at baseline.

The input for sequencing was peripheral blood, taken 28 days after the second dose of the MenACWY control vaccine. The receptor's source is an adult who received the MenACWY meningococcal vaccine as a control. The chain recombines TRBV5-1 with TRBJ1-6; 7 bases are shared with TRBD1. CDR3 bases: TGCGCCAGCAGCCAGGACAGGCAGGATAATTCACCCCTCCACTTT. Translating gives CASSQDRQDNSPLHF.